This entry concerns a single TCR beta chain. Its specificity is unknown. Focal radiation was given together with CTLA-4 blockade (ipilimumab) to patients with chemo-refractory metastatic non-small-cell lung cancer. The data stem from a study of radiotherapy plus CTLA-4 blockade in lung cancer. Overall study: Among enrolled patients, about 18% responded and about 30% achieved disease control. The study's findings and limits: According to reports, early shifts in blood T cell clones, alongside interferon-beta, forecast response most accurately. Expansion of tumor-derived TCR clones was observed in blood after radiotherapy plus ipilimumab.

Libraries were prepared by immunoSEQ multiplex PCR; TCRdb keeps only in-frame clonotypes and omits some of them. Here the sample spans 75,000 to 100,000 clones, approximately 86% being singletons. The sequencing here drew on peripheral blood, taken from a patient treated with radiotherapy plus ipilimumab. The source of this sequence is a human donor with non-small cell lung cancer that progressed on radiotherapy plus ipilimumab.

The CDR3, as DNA: TGTGCCAGCAGCTTATCCCCTAGCACAGATACGCAGTATTTT. It codes for CASSLSPSTDTQYF. J is TRBJ2-3 and V is TRBV5-5; D gene uncertain. This CDR3 has 14 residues. V gave up 2 bases and J gave up 0 bases, with 7 bases separating them. Germline CDR1 and CDR2: SGHKS and YYEKEE (reference sequence).